The rows below give T cell receptor beta chains drawn from one sample of a study of T cell repertoires in cytomegalovirus infection. For these TCRs, the target antigens are not known. From the reads, TCRdb called clonotypes with MiXCR, one entry per CDR3 protein. The table includes tens of thousands of distinct CDR3 sequences, 20% to 25% detected once. Input material: PBMCs, sequenced either directly or after in vitro stimulation (not recorded which). Every receptor here comes from a human donor in good health (CMV status not recorded). Some clones in this sample may be carry-over from other donors' samples. Both conserved end residues are part of each CDR3. D genes are given only for firm matches. The listing skips clone size in some rows; elsewhere it reads once, few, many or a size class.

j_call,clone_size,d_call,v_call,cdr3_nt,cdr3_aa
TRBJ1-5,NA,NA,TRBV7-2,TGTGCCAGCAGCTTGGCCCGGGGGAATCAGCCCCAGCATTTT,CASSLARGNQPQHF
TRBJ1-5,NA,NA,TRBV24-1,TGTGCCACCAGTGATCCGGGGACCAATCAGCCCCAGCATTTT,CATSDPGTNQPQHF
TRBJ1-4,few,TRBD1,TRBV25-1,TGTGCCAGCATTGACAGGGCGTCCTCAATGGCTGAAAAACTGTTTTTT,CASIDRASSMAEKLFF
TRBJ1-3,many,NA,TRBV7-8,TGTGCCAGCAGCCAGGGGCGGGCAGCACTATACTCTGGAAACACCATATATTTT,CASSQGRAALYSGNTIYF
TRBJ2-1,many,NA,TRBV7-8,TGTGCCAGCAGCCCTAGGGCAGTGGTTCTCTACAATGAGCAGTTCTTC,CASSPRAVVLYNEQFF
TRBJ1-1,NA,NA,TRBV5-4,TGTGCCAGCAGCTTTGGCCGCACAGACACTGAAGCTTTCTTT,CASSFGRTDTEAFF
TRBJ2-5,NA,NA,TRBV7-2,TGTGCCAGCAGCTTAGATCCGGCGGACCAAGAGACCCAGTACTTC,CASSLDPADQETQYF
TRBJ2-4,NA,TRBD1,TRBV12-3/TRBV12-4,TGTGCCAGCAGTGGGAAACCCGGGACAGGGGTCAGGCTAGCCAAAAACATTCAGTACTTC,CASSGKPGTGVRLAKNIQYF
TRBJ2-2,few,TRBD2,TRBV27,TGTGCCAGCAGCCCGGGAGGTTACACCGGGGAGCTGTTTTTT,CASSPGGYTGELFF
TRBJ2-7,few,TRBD2,TRBV12-3/TRBV12-4,TGTGCCAGCAGTCGGGGACTAGCGTTCGAGCAGTACTTC,CASSRGLAFEQYF
TRBJ2-5,many,TRBD2,TRBV12-3/TRBV12-4,TGTGCCAGCAGTTTCGGGCTAGCGGTAGAGACCCAGTACTTC,CASSFGLAVETQYF
TRBJ2-5,once,NA,TRBV15,TGTGCCACCAGCAGAGGGGATGAGACCCAGTACTTC,CATSRGDETQYF
TRBJ1-1,NA,NA,TRBV11-2,TGTGCCAGCAGTTCCCTTCGGGCAGGGGCCACTGAAGCTTTCTTT,CASSSLRAGATEAFF
TRBJ2-7,many,NA,TRBV7-9,TGTGCCAGCAGCTTAGCGCCCCAGGGGTATCTCTACGAGCAGTACTTC,CASSLAPQGYLYEQYF
TRBJ1-4,few,NA,TRBV6-1,TGTGCCAGCAGAAGCAACAGCTTAGTAAATGAAAAACTGTTTTTT,CASRSNSLVNEKLFF
TRBJ2-1,many,NA,TRBV11-2,TGTGCCAGCAGCTTACGGGTCTATGAGCAGTTCTTC,CASSLRVYEQFF
TRBJ1-6,few,NA,TRBV7-9,TGTGCCAGCAGCTTAGATGCGGGGGGCGATTCACCCCTCCACTTT,CASSLDAGGDSPLHF
TRBJ1-5,few,NA,TRBV7-2,TGTGCCAGCAGCGTCTCATTCAATCAGCCCCAGCATTTT,CASSVSFNQPQHF
TRBJ2-1,NA,NA,TRBV24-1,TGTGCCACCAGCTATGATAGTAGCAATGAGCAGTTCTTC,CATSYDSSNEQFF
TRBJ2-3,NA,NA,TRBV15,TGTGCCACCAGCAGAGGCGACTCCGCAGATACGCAGTATTTT,CATSRGDSADTQYF
TRBJ2-5,NA,NA,TRBV6-2/TRBV6-3,TGTGCCAGCACCAACCTTGGGGGGTTCCGAGAGACCCAGTACTTC,CASTNLGGFRETQYF
TRBJ2-3,many,TRBD2,TRBV7-2,TGTGCCAGCAGCTTAACTAGCGGGAGGGTCGCAGATACGCAGTATTTT,CASSLTSGRVADTQYF
TRBJ2-4,many,NA,TRBV7-8,TGTGCCAGCAGCTTAGGAGGACGGGAAAACATTCAGTACTTC,CASSLGGRENIQYF
TRBJ2-5,few,NA,TRBV19,TGTGCCAGTAGCATTCACCAAGAGACCCAGTACTTC,CASSIHQETQYF
TRBJ1-3,few,NA,TRBV11-2,TGTGCCAGCAGCTTAGATCGGGCCGGGACTGGAAACACCATATATTTT,CASSLDRAGTGNTIYF
TRBJ2-1,NA,NA,TRBV6-5,TGTGCCAGCAGTTACTTCAGTGGGAATGAGCAGTTCTTC,CASSYFSGNEQFF
TRBJ1-1,NA,NA,TRBV6-5,TGTGCCAGCAGCGAATCGGGGGGCCGCGGGTTCTTT,CASSESGGRGFF
TRBJ2-1,many,TRBD2,TRBV7-2,TGTGCCAGCTCGCCGAGCGGGAGCAATGAGCAGTTCTTC,CASSPSGSNEQFF
TRBJ2-1,NA,NA,TRBV7-2,TGTGCCAGCAGCTTATGGGCGTCTAATGAGCAGTTCTTC,CASSLWASNEQFF
TRBJ2-5,few,NA,TRBV20-1,TGCAGTCTAAGGGTCCAAGAGACCCAGTACTTC,CSLRVQETQYF
TRBJ2-1,NA,NA,TRBV20-1,TGCAGTGCCCTGGGTCGTACTAGCTACAATGAGCAGTTCTTC,CSALGRTSYNEQFF
TRBJ1-4,NA,NA,TRBV11-2,TGTGCCAGCAGCTTATACCCCAGCGAAAAACTGTTTTTT,CASSLYPSEKLFF
TRBJ1-1,NA,TRBD1,TRBV28,TGTGCCAGCAGTTCCACGGGACAGGGTAGGACTGAAGCTTTCTTT,CASSSTGQGRTEAFF
TRBJ2-5,NA,NA,TRBV5-1,TGCGCCAGCAGCTCTGGGACTTCCCCGGAGACCCAGTACTTC,CASSSGTSPETQYF
TRBJ1-1,NA,NA,TRBV28,TGTGCCAGCAGTTTAAACGGGAGGGGACGGGCTTTCTTT,CASSLNGRGRAFF
TRBJ2-3,NA,NA,TRBV11-2,TGTGCCAGCAGCGCGACAGGATCACTCCATTTCACAGATACGCAGTATTTT,CASSATGSLHFTDTQYF
TRBJ2-3,NA,NA,TRBV24-1,TGTGCCACCAGCTGGGGAGGAGATACGCAGTATTTT,CATSWGGDTQYF
TRBJ1-2,NA,NA,TRBV6-2/TRBV6-3,TGTGCCAGCAGTTACGGCGGGTCTACTAGCTACACCTTC,CASSYGGSTSYTF
TRBJ1-6,many,TRBD1,TRBV7-6,TGTGCCAGCAGCCCTCAGACAGGGGGCTATAATTCACCCCTCCACTTT,CASSPQTGGYNSPLHF
TRBJ2-7,NA,TRBD1,TRBV20-1,TGCAGTGCTAGAGCCGGGACAGACTATTACGAGCAGTACTTC,CSARAGTDYYEQYF
TRBJ2-1,many,NA,TRBV7-2,TGTGCCAGCACCCCCCGGGCGGGACAATCCTACAATGAGCAGTTCTTC,CASTPRAGQSYNEQFF
TRBJ2-5,many,TRBD2,TRBV10-3,TGTGCCATCAGTGGTGGAAGCGGGACCCGGGAGACCCAGTACTTC,CAISGGSGTRETQYF
TRBJ1-5,many,NA,TRBV7-2,TGTGCCAGCAGCTTGTCCGGGGGGCCAGATCAGCCCCAGCATTTT,CASSLSGGPDQPQHF
TRBJ1-5,many,TRBD1,TRBV12-3/TRBV12-4,TGTGCCAGCAGTTTGGGGACAGGGGCTCGAAATAGCAATCAGCCCCAGCATTTT,CASSLGTGARNSNQPQHF
TRBJ1-3,few,NA,TRBV7-2,TGTGCCAGCAGCACCCAGCAGAGAAACACCATATATTTT,CASSTQQRNTIYF
TRBJ2-3,NA,TRBD2,TRBV19,TGTGCCAGTAGTACCTCTAGCGGGATCGCAGATACGCAGTATTTT,CASSTSSGIADTQYF
TRBJ1-1,many,NA,TRBV20-1,TGCAGTGCTCGTCTGAACACTGAAGCTTTCTTT,CSARLNTEAFF
TRBJ2-3,few,TRBD2,TRBV19,TGTGCCAGTAGTCTTAGCGGGAGCCTCCTTAATACGCAGTATTTT,CASSLSGSLLNTQYF
TRBJ2-2,NA,NA,TRBV12-3/TRBV12-4,TGTGCCAGCAGTCTTGGGGACTGGATTAACACCGGGGAGCTGTTTTTT,CASSLGDWINTGELFF
TRBJ2-7,many,TRBD2,TRBV7-2,TGTGCCAGCAGCCCCCGTGGGGGACTAGCGGCATTCGAGCAGTACTTC,CASSPRGGLAAFEQYF
TRBJ2-4,NA,NA,TRBV29-1,TGCAGCGTTCAGGCGGGACCTGACATTCAGTACTTC,CSVQAGPDIQYF
TRBJ2-5,few,TRBD2,TRBV6-1,TGTGCCAGCAGTGAACCGCGGGGAGGGGAAGAGACCCAGTACTTC,CASSEPRGGEETQYF
TRBJ2-2,few,NA,TRBV6-5,TGTGCCAGCAGTTTCAACGCGAACACCGGGGAGCTGTTTTTT,CASSFNANTGELFF
TRBJ2-7,NA,NA,TRBV28,TGTGCCAGCAGCCAACAGGGAAGCGAGCAGTACTTC,CASSQQGSEQYF
TRBJ2-3,NA,TRBD1,TRBV10-3,TGTGCCGTGCGACAGGGTGCTCTCACAGATACGCAGTATTTT,CAVRQGALTDTQYF
TRBJ2-7,NA,NA,TRBV20-1,TGCAGTGCAACCGGGGGACAGTTCTACGAGCAGTACTTC,CSATGGQFYEQYF
TRBJ2-5,few,TRBD2,TRBV20-1,TGCAGTGCTATGAAGACTAGCAGCGGGCAAGAGACCCAGTACTTC,CSAMKTSSGQETQYF
TRBJ1-1,NA,NA,TRBV27,TGTGCCAGCAGAGGACCGGGACAAACGAACACTGAAGCTTTCTTT,CASRGPGQTNTEAFF
TRBJ2-3,NA,NA,TRBV25-1,TGTGCCAGCAGTGCCCCCCGGGCTAGCACAGATACGCAGTATTTT,CASSAPRASTDTQYF
TRBJ1-1,few,TRBD1,TRBV30,TGTGCCTGGAGGGGCAGGGGGGGGGAAGCTTTCTTT,CAWRGRGGEAFF